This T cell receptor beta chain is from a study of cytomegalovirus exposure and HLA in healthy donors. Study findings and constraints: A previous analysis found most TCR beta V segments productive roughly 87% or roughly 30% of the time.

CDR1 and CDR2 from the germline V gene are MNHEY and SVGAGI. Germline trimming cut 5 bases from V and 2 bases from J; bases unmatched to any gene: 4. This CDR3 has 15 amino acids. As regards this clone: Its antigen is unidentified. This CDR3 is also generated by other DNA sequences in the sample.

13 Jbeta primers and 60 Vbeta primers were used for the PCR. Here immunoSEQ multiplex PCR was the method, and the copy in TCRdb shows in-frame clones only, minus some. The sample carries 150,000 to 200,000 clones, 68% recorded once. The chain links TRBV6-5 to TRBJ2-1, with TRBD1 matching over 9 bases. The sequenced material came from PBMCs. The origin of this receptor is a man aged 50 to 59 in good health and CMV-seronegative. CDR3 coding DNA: TGTGCCAGCAGTCTACAGGGGGCGCCCTACAATGAGCAGTTCTTC. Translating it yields CASSLQGAPYNEQFF.